This TCR beta chain was sequenced for a study of T cells after yellow fever vaccination. Whole-study context: The fractions with low cell numbers were processed using SMART-Seq v4 Ultra Low Input. Study-wide results and limits: Post-booster repertoires contained most primary-vaccination clones again (approximately 97% CD4, roughly 90% CD8). Contaminants from the bulk population, in the form of abundant clonotypes, could be found in FACS-sorted repertoires.

TCRdb redid the calling of the 5' RACE reads with MiXCR, one entry per CDR3 protein. This table has about 170,000 distinct CDR3 sequences, more than 9.5% appearing once. As for this clonotype: What it recognizes is unknown.

Trimming removed 0 bases from V and 0 bases from J, with 9 bases in between. CDR3 size: 16 residues. CDR1 and CDR2 (germline): LGHNA, YSLEER. The material was CD8+ T cells sorted from PBMCs, obtained 15 days after the yellow fever booster vaccination. This TCR came from a man between 18 and 35 years old who received the YFV17D yellow fever vaccine. The J gene is TRBJ1-3, the V gene TRBV4-3; the D gene is possibly TRBD1 (5 bases). The CDR3 DNA reads as TGCGCCAGCAGCCAAGATGTGGGGACCTCTGGAAACACCATATATTTT. Translated: CASSQDVGTSGNTIYF.